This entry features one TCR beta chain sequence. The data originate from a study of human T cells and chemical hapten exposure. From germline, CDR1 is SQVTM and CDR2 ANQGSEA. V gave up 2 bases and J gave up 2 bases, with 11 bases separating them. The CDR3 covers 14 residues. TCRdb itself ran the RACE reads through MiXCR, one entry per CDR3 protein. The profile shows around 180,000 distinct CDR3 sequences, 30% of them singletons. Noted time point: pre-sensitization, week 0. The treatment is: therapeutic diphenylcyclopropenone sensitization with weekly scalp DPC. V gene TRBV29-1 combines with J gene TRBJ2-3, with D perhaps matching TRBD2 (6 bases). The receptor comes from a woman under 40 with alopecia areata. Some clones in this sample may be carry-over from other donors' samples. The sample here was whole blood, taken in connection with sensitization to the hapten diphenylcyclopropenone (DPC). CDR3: CSVEMGLNTDTQYF. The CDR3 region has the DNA TGCAGCGTTGAAATGGGACTCAACACAGATACGCAGTATTTT.